Below, one T cell receptor beta chain is given with its context. The data were obtained in a study of blood T cell repertoires in COVID-19. The V end was cut by 3 bases, the J end by 8 bases, with 10 bases between. The germline CDR1 and CDR2 sequences are WNHNN and SYGVQD (reference sequence). The length of the CDR3 is 12 residues. This table comes from immunoSEQ multiplex PCR, and its TCRdb copy is limited to in-frame clones, with some not included. The sample records under 450,000 clones, roughly nine tenths being singletons. Sequences were obtained from PBMCs or T cells enriched from blood (not recorded which). The clonotype was recovered from a woman aged 40 to 55 who had been exposed to COVID-19. The chain combines TRBV10-1 with TRBJ1-2, with D possibly being TRBD1 (5 bases). The CDR3 bases are TGCGCCAGCAGTGAAACAGGTCACGGCTACACCTTC. Its translation: CASSETGHGYTF.